This T cell receptor (beta chain) is from a study of cytomegalovirus exposure and HLA in healthy donors. Trimming stripped 4 bases from V and 4 bases from J, with 20 bases between. The germline V gene encodes CDR1 SGHRS and CDR2 YFSETQ. The length of the CDR3 is 16 residues. PCR primers comprised 60 Vbeta and 13 Jbeta primers. Profiling relied on immunoSEQ multiplex PCR, and the TCRdb table lists in-frame clones only, not all of them. This table holds under 150,000 clones, around 83% found once. The clonotype comes from a woman aged 50 to 60 in good health and CMV-seropositive. What was sequenced was PBMCs. The rearrangement joins TRBV5-1 to TRBJ1-2, with a weak D call TRBD1 (5 bases). The DNA of the CDR3 is TGCGCCAGCAGCCCGCCGCTCGCCAGGGTGCCCTATGGCTACACCTTC. It specifies CASSPPLARVPYGYTF.